What follows describes a single T cell receptor beta chain. Its antigen is currently unknown. The germline CDR1 and CDR2 sequences are SGHRS and YFSETQ. Trimming cost V 0 bases and J 6 bases; bases outside gene matches: 8. This CDR3 comprises 17 residues. The whole isolated RNA underwent reverse transcription, so sequencing captured expressed TCRB transcripts. Generated by immunoSEQ multiplex PCR, the TCRdb table keeps only in-frame clones and is missing some. Here the sample spans nearly 350,000 clones, 7% to 10% being singletons. This specimen belongs to a study of beta chain features in type 1 diabetes. Study outcomes and limitations: TCRB CDR3s were moderately but significantly shorter in Type 1 diabetes patients in all four CD4+ subsets.

Sorted CD4+ subsets: naive, central memory, regulatory, stem cell-like memory (CD45RO/CCR7/CD25/CD127/CD95/CD27 panel). The sequenced material came from central memory CD4+ T cells from blood. The rearrangement joins TRBV5-1 to TRBJ2-3, with 12 nucleotides matching TRBD2. The sequence was collected from a man aged 25 to 40 with type 1 diabetes. This CDR3 is CASSLAWTSGMTDTQYF. CDR3 DNA: TGCGCCAGCAGCTTGGCCTGGACTAGCGGGATGACGGATACGCAGTATTTT.